A selection of T cell receptor beta chains follows, all from one sample in a study of blood T cell repertoires in COVID-19. The repertoire was sequenced with immunoSEQ multiplex PCR; TCRdb's copy has only in-frame clones and lacks some. The table lists about 200,000 clones, roughly 90% of them singletons. Sample: PBMCs or T cells enriched from blood (not recorded which). These receptors all come from a young woman who had recovered from COVID-19. CDR3s include the opening cysteine and the closing phenylalanine or tryptophan. The D gene is left open where the match is weak. The size field is filled for only some rows; it gives once, few, many or a size class.

V	J	size	D	DNA	CDR3
TRBV6-5	TRBJ1-2	once	NA	TGTGCCAGCAGACCTGACGGGAACTATGGCTACACCTTC	CASRPDGNYGYTF
TRBV13	TRBJ2-2	NA	NA	TGTGCCAGCAGCTTAGGTAGCACGGCCGGGGAGCTGTTTTTT	CASSLGSTAGELFF
TRBV29-1	TRBJ1-2	once	NA	TGCAGCGGGGAGCATTGGGGATCAGGAGATGGCTACACCTTC	CSGEHWGSGDGYTF
TRBV30	TRBJ1-2	NA	NA	TGTGCCTACACGGACACAAACTATGGCTACACCTTC	CAYTDTNYGYTF
TRBV6-4	TRBJ1-2	NA	NA	TGTGCCAGCAGTGACTCTAGCGGAATAGGGAACTATGGCTACACCTTC	CASSDSSGIGNYGYTF
TRBV27	TRBJ2-1	NA	TRBD2	TGTGCCAGCAGTTGGATAGCGGGGGGGTTTGGAGAGCAGTTCTTC	CASSWIAGGFGEQFF
TRBV28	TRBJ1-3	NA	TRBD1	TGTGCCAGCAGTTTCAGGGGGACAGGAAACACCATATATTTT	CASSFRGTGNTIYF
TRBV2	TRBJ2-7	NA	NA	TGTGCCAGCAGTGACACCGGGAACTGGTACGAGCAGTACTTC	CASSDTGNWYEQYF
TRBV2	TRBJ1-1	NA	NA	TGTGCCAGCAGTGAGCAGGGTGGTGAAGCTTTCTTT	CASSEQGGEAFF
TRBV3-1/TRBV3-2	TRBJ1-6	NA	TRBD1	TGTGCCAGCAGCCAAGGGGCAGGACAGGGGTTACCCCTCCACTTT	CASSQGAGQGLPLHF
TRBV10-3	TRBJ2-1	NA	NA	TGTGCCACCCTCGAGTCAGGGGTTGCTCTTTACAATGAGCAGTTCTTC	CATLESGVALYNEQFF
TRBV6-4	TRBJ1-5	few	TRBD1	TGTGCCAGCAGTGACGGACAGGGCAATCAGCCCCAGCATTTT	CASSDGQGNQPQHF
TRBV2	TRBJ2-4	NA	TRBD1	TGTGCCAGCAGTGTCAACTACCCAGGGGGCGAAATCGGTCTAGCCAAAAACATTCAGTACTTC	CASSVNYPGGEIGLAKNIQYF
TRBV5-1	TRBJ1-6	once	NA	TGCGCCAGCAGCTTGGAACTTCAGGGGAATAATTCACCCCTCCACTTT	CASSLELQGNNSPLHF
TRBV25-1	TRBJ2-2	NA	NA	TGTGCCAGCAGCCCTGGGGGGGGGCGCGGGGAGCTGTTTTTT	CASSPGGGRGELFF
TRBV19	TRBJ1-3	NA	TRBD1	TGTGCCAGTAGACCGCTCCGGACAGGGGGTTACACCATATATTTT	CASRPLRTGGYTIYF
TRBV6-5	TRBJ1-2	NA	TRBD1	TGTGCCAGCAGTTACTCTGACAGGGATTATGGCTACACCTTC	CASSYSDRDYGYTF
TRBV28	TRBJ1-4	NA	NA	TGTGCCAGCACCCCCCACGGTGAAAAACTGTTTTTT	CASTPHGEKLFF
TRBV30	TRBJ1-2	NA	TRBD1	TGTGCCTGGAGACGGGACAGGGGAGGCTATGGCTACACCTTC	CAWRRDRGGYGYTF
TRBV2	TRBJ1-6	NA	NA	TGTGCCAGCAGTGAAGGGCAGGCCTATAATTCACCCCTCCACTTT	CASSEGQAYNSPLHF
TRBV10-3	TRBJ1-2	NA	TRBD1	TGTGCCATCAGGAACTGGACAGGGAGTGGTGGCTACACCTTC	CAIRNWTGSGGYTF
TRBV24-1	TRBJ2-2	NA	NA	TGTGCCACCAGTGATTTTTCGGACACCGGGGAGCTGTTTTTT	CATSDFSDTGELFF
TRBV13	TRBJ2-7	NA	TRBD2	TGTGCCAGCAGCGCAAGAGGGACTAGCGGCGCCTACGAGCAGTACTTC	CASSARGTSGAYEQYF
TRBV25-1	TRBJ2-7	NA	TRBD1	TGTGCCAGCGGACACGGGGACAGGAGCGACTTC	CASGHGDRSDF
TRBV28	TRBJ2-5	few	TRBD2	TGTGCCATCGGACGGGGGGGTCAAGTGGAGACCCAGTACTTC	CAIGRGGQVETQYF
TRBV4-1	TRBJ1-3	NA	NA	TGCGCCAGCAGCCACCACAGGGCTGGAAACACCATATATTTT	CASSHHRAGNTIYF
TRBV30	TRBJ2-2	NA	NA	TGTGCCTGGAGTGGGGGCCGCACCGGGGAGCTGTTTTTT	CAWSGGRTGELFF
TRBV19	TRBJ1-2	NA	NA	TGTGCCAGTAGTTGGGGGGGACCCTATGGCTACACCTTC	CASSWGGPYGYTF
TRBV7-2	TRBJ2-1	NA	TRBD2	TGTGCCAGCAGGATCGAACTAGCGGGGTCGTCGAATGAGCAGTTCTTC	CASRIELAGSSNEQFF
TRBV6-5	TRBJ1-1	NA	TRBD1	TGTGCCAGCAGTCCCAGACAGGGAGGTAACACTGAAGCTTTCTTT	CASSPRQGGNTEAFF
TRBV27	TRBJ2-7	NA	NA	TGTGCCAGCAAGGAGGGCCCCTACGAGCAGTACTTC	CASKEGPYEQYF
TRBV9	TRBJ1-2	NA	NA	TGTGCCAGCAGCGGGGAGTCGAAGGAAGGCTACACCTTC	CASSGESKEGYTF
TRBV27	TRBJ1-1	NA	TRBD1	TGTGCCAGCAGTCCTGGGACAGGGGGGACGAGTGAAGCTTTCTTT	CASSPGTGGTSEAFF
TRBV3-1/TRBV3-2	TRBJ2-5	NA	TRBD2	TGTGCCAGCAGCCGGAGCCCGCGGGGGGAGACCCAGTACTTC	CASSRSPRGETQYF
TRBV4-1	TRBJ2-3	NA	TRBD1	TGCGCCAGCAGCCAGGAGGACAGGGGATCAGATACGCAGTATTTT	CASSQEDRGSDTQYF
TRBV6-5	TRBJ1-6	once	NA	TGTGCCAGCACCGAGACGCAGGATTCACCCCTCCACTTT	CASTETQDSPLHF
TRBV3-1/TRBV3-2	TRBJ2-3	NA	TRBD1	TGTGCCAGCAGCCCGAGGCGGGACAGGGGGCTCGGGGATACGCAGTATTTT	CASSPRRDRGLGDTQYF
TRBV30	TRBJ2-5	NA	NA	TGTGCCTGGAGTGTCGCGGAGACCCAGTACTTC	CAWSVAETQYF
TRBV6-6	TRBJ2-2	NA	NA	TGTGCCAGCAGTCCCCAGGGTTCGGCGGGGCTCACCGGGGAGCTGTTTTTT	CASSPQGSAGLTGELFF
TRBV5-4	TRBJ2-1	NA	TRBD1	TGTGCCAGCAGCCCCGGACAGGGGATTGATGAGCAGTTCTTC	CASSPGQGIDEQFF
TRBV6-6	TRBJ1-4	NA	TRBD1	TGTGCCAGCAGTCCAGGGACAGGGAGATGGTCTAATGAAAAACTGTTTTTT	CASSPGTGRWSNEKLFF
TRBV5-1	TRBJ1-1	NA	NA	TGCGCCAGCAGCTTCCGGGATCACTCACTCACTCTCAACACTGAAGCTTTCTTT	CASSFRDHSLTLNTEAFF
TRBV19	TRBJ1-5	NA	NA	TGTGCCAGTACCTATAGGAGAGGATATCAGCCCCAGCATTTT	CASTYRRGYQPQHF
TRBV19	TRBJ1-3	NA	NA	TGTGCCAGTAGTGACTATAACCTTATCTCTGGAAACACCATATATTTT	CASSDYNLISGNTIYF
TRBV3-1/TRBV3-2	TRBJ2-1	few	NA	TGTGCCAGCAGCCGGGCCCGGGGGAATGAGCAGTTCTTC	CASSRARGNEQFF
TRBV4-2	TRBJ1-4	NA	NA	TGTGCCAGCGGGGCGGGACGGCTTAATGAAAAACTGTTTTTT	CASGAGRLNEKLFF
TRBV2	TRBJ2-3	NA	TRBD1	TGTGCCAGCAGTGGACAGGGGACAGATACGCAGTATTTT	CASSGQGTDTQYF
TRBV10-1	TRBJ1-1	few	NA	TGCGCCAGCAGCTCGGGAGGCACTGAAGCTTTCTTT	CASSSGGTEAFF
TRBV30	TRBJ2-2	once	TRBD1	TGTGCCTGGAGGAAACAGGGGACCGGGGAGCTGTTTTTT	CAWRKQGTGELFF
TRBV7-9	TRBJ2-4	once	NA	TGTGCCAGCAGCCCCCAGGGTCCGGGAGCCAAAAACATTCAGTACTTC	CASSPQGPGAKNIQYF
TRBV18	TRBJ2-5	once	TRBD1	TGTGCCAGCTCACTCGTTGACAGGGGGATTGTGGAGACCCAGTACTTC	CASSLVDRGIVETQYF
TRBV7-9	TRBJ1-1	NA	NA	TGTGCCAGCACCAGCGACAGCTTTGAAGCTTTCTTT	CASTSDSFEAFF
TRBV30	TRBJ2-2	NA	NA	TGTGCCTGGAGTGGTAGTAACACCGGGGAGCTGTTTTTT	CAWSGSNTGELFF
TRBV5-1	TRBJ1-2	NA	TRBD1	TGCGCCAGCAGCCGGACAGGGGAATTTGACTATGGCTACACCTTC	CASSRTGEFDYGYTF
TRBV19	TRBJ1-4	NA	TRBD1	TGTGCCAGTAGCAGAACGGGACAGGAGAAAAATGAAAAACTGTTTTTT	CASSRTGQEKNEKLFF
TRBV28	TRBJ2-5	NA	TRBD1	TGTGCCAGCAGTCTCCCACTAGGGGGCTCGGGAGAGACCCAGTACTTC	CASSLPLGGSGETQYF
TRBV5-5	TRBJ2-5	NA	TRBD2	TGTGCCAGCAGCTTTGGGGGGAGGGGCCAAGAGACCCAGTACTTC	CASSFGGRGQETQYF
TRBV28	TRBJ1-2	NA	TRBD1	TGTGCCAGCAGATACAGGGACAGCTATGGCTACACCTTC	CASRYRDSYGYTF
TRBV29-1	TRBJ2-3	NA	NA	TGCAGCGTTGTCGGAGATGGCACAGATACGCAGTATTTT	CSVVGDGTDTQYF
TRBV3-1/TRBV3-2	TRBJ1-3	NA	NA	TGTGCCAGCAGCCACCCAGGGTTCTTCTCTGGAAACACCATATATTTT	CASSHPGFFSGNTIYF